These T cell receptor beta chains were read from a single sample in a study of cytomegalovirus exposure and HLA in healthy donors. Produced via immunoSEQ multiplex PCR; TCRdb's table is partial and in-frame only. The sample features 75,000 to 95,000 clones, with just over 5.5% in its top ten. Sequenced input: PBMCs. These receptors were obtained from a girl aged 5 to 17 in good health and CMV-seropositive. CDR3s include the opening cysteine and the closing phenylalanine or tryptophan. Fields, in order: CDR3 protein, CDR3 DNA, J gene, V gene, D gene. D genes are given only for firm matches.

CSVGGRNTGELFF | TGCAGCGTTGGAGGTCGAAACACCGGGGAGCTGTTTTTT | TRBJ2-2 | TRBV29-1 | NA
CSVERRQGDTEAFF | TGCAGCGTTGAGAGACGACAGGGGGACACTGAAGCTTTCTTT | TRBJ1-1 | TRBV29-1 | TRBD1
CSVIDREWEANTEAFF | TGCAGCGTTATAGACAGGGAGTGGGAGGCGAACACTGAAGCTTTCTTT | TRBJ1-1 | TRBV29-1 | TRBD1
CASRYGSGIYGYTF | TGTGCCAGCAGATATGGGAGCGGGATCTATGGCTACACCTTC | TRBJ1-2 | TRBV6-6 | NA
CASSPHLGRGANVLTF | TGTGCCAGCAGTCCCCACCTAGGTAGGGGGGCCAACGTCCTGACTTTC | TRBJ2-6 | TRBV27 | NA
CASSPSRSGGEQYF | TGTGCCAGCAGCCCCTCTAGGTCAGGGGGCGAGCAGTACTTC | TRBJ2-7 | TRBV7-9 | TRBD1
CASSGVGGGYTF | TGTGCCAGCAGTGGGGTAGGGGGAGGCTACACCTTC | TRBJ1-2 | TRBV2 | NA
CASSLDYLTDTQYF | TGTGCCAGCAGCTTAGATTATCTAACAGATACGCAGTATTTT | TRBJ2-3 | TRBV7-2 | NA
CASHSSGTGTSTEAFF | TGTGCCAGTCATAGCTCCGGGACAGGGACGAGCACTGAAGCTTTCTTT | TRBJ1-1 | TRBV28 | TRBD1
CASRRLAQNEQFF | TGTGCCAGTAGAAGACTAGCGCAAAATGAGCAGTTCTTC | TRBJ2-1 | TRBV19 | TRBD2
CASSQVSQDDEQLF | TGTGCCAGCAGCCAAGTTTCACAGGACGATGAGCAGCTCTTC | TRBJ2-1 | TRBV4-2 | NA
CASSVDRSNQPQHF | TGTGCCAGCAGCGTGGACAGAAGCAATCAGCCCCAGCATTTT | TRBJ1-5 | TRBV2 | NA
CASSLQPPTTNEKLFF | TGTGCCAGCAGCCTACAGCCACCTACAACTAATGAAAAACTGTTTTTT | TRBJ1-4 | TRBV7-6 | NA
CASSAGLAGVEQFF | TGTGCCAGCAGCGCGGGACTAGCGGGGGTTGAGCAGTTCTTC | TRBJ2-1 | TRBV5-6 | TRBD2
CASPCTSPGELFF | TGTGCCAGTCCATGTACTTCTCCCGGGGAGCTGTTTTTT | TRBJ2-2 | TRBV19 | NA
CASSLGQGGNQPQHF | TGCGCCAGCAGCTTAGGACAGGGTGGCAATCAGCCCCAGCATTTT | TRBJ1-5 | TRBV5-1 | TRBD1